This T cell receptor beta chain was profiled in a study of T cell changes during pregnancy in multiple sclerosis. The junction had 5 bases not matched to a gene; V was cut back by 11 bases and J by 5 bases. This CDR3 is built from 11 residues. In germline, CDR1 is MRHNA, CDR2 SNTAGT. The protocol was immunoSEQ multiplex PCR, while the TCRdb copy is restricted to in-frame clones and leaves out a portion. The sample comprises 25,000 to 30,000 clones, 75% to 90% of which are singletons, and 6.5% to 7.5% rests with the top ten. The TCR comes from a female donor with multiple sclerosis, enrolled in a pregnancy study. The specimen comprised CD8+ T cells from peripheral blood mononuclear cells, sampled after pregnancy. This sequence joins TRBV6-4 and TRBJ2-5, with TRBD2 matching over 7 bases. The CDR3, as DNA: TGTGCCTTGACTAGCAGGGAGACCCAGTACTTC. Protein sequence: CALTSRETQYF.